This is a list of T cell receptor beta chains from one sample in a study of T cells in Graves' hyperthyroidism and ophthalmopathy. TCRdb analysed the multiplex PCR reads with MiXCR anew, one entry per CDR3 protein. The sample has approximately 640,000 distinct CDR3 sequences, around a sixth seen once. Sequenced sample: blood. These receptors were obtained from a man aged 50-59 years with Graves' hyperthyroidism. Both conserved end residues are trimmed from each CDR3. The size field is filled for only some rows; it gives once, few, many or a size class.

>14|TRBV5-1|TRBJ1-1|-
ASSGGTGIVGTEAF
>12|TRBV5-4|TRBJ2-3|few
ASSWRENTDTQY
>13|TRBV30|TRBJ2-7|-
AWSVLSTIPYEQY
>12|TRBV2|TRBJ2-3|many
ASPSGRTSDTQY
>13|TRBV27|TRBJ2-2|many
ASRYYVGGTGELF
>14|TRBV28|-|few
ASSLFLRWGTDTQH
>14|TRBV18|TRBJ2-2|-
ASSPWDRGITGELF
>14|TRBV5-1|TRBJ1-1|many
ASSPGGAGKNTEAF
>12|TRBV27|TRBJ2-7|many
ASSLRRSSYEQY
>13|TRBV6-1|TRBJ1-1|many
ASSLYGRANTEAF
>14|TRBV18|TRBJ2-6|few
ASSPQGIAGANVLT
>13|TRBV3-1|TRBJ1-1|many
ASSPRQYSNTEAF
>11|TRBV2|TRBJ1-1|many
AGARSMNTEAF
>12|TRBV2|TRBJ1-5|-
AGRGSSSNQPQH